Below are 6 T cell receptor beta chains sequenced from a single sample in a study of technical replicates of blood from several donors. The method was immunoSEQ multiplex PCR; TCRdb's version includes in-frame clones alone and lacks a portion of them. Of 75,000 to 90,000 clones detected, approximately 92% appear once; the ten largest clones hold around 0.25%. The sequencing sample was made of T cells isolated from PBMCs. These receptors were collected from a human donor in good health.

This chain links TRBV25-1 with TRBJ2-7; 8 bases agree with TRBD1. In germline, CDR1 is MGHDK, CDR2 SYGVNS. This CDR3 region has 15 residues. Trimming cost V 3 bases and J 6 bases; bases outside gene matches: 10. The CDR3 DNA sequence: TGTGCCAGCAGTGAGGGCTCCGGGACAGGTGGCGAGCAGTACTTC. It translates to CASSEGSGTGGEQYF.

The chain links TRBV30 to TRBJ1-5; D perhaps matches TRBD1 (5 bases). The CDR3 runs 13 residues. Germline CDR1 reads GTSNPN; CDR2 reads SVGIG (reference sequence). Between the trimmed V and J ends, which lost 0 bases and 9 bases, there was a span of 12 bases. CDR3 sequence: CAWSVSRARPQHF. The CDR3 DNA follows: TGTGCCTGGAGTGTTTCCAGGGCTAGGCCCCAGCATTTT. Full variable domain (remainder filled in from reference TRBV30 and TRBJ1-5): SQTIHQWPATLVQPVGSPLSLECTVEGTSNPNLYWYRQAAGRGLQLLFYSVGIGQISSEVPQNLSASRPQDRQFILSSKKLLLSDSGFYLCAWSVSRARPQHFGDGTRLSIL.

This clone appeared a few times. The chain combines TRBV4-1 with TRBJ2-3; 10 bases fit TRBD1. There are 17 residues in the CDR3. Looked up from germline, CDR1 is MGHRA and CDR2 is YSYEKL. V lost 5 bases to trimming and J lost 4 bases; unmatched junction nucleotides: 12. The CDR3 DNA follows: TGCGCCAGCAGCTCCCCCAAACCGGGACAGGGGTCAGATACGCAGTATTTT. It codes for CASSSPKPGQGSDTQYF.

V is TRBV10-3 and J is TRBJ2-5, with 9 bases that match TRBD2. Germline CDR1 ENHRY, CDR2 SYGVKD. This CDR3 spans 16 amino acids. V shed 7 bases and J 0 bases; nucleotides not matched to a gene: 9. The DNA for the CDR3 is TGTGCCATCAAGGGGAGCGGGGGGTTATACCAAGAGACCCAGTACTTC. Its protein product is CAIKGSGGLYQETQYF.

This clone was picked up one time. The chain combines TRBV4-2 with TRBJ2-7; a possible D gene is TRBD1 (5 bases). The CDR3 extends over 16 amino acids. Trimming took 0 bases from V and 0 from J, leaving 12 bases between them. In germline, CDR1 is LGHNA, CDR2 YNFKEQ. CDR3 DNA sequence: TGTGCCAGCAGCCAAGATACAGGTTCAATCTCCTACGAGCAGTACTTC. It specifies CASSQDTGSISYEQYF.

The rearrangement uses TRBV5-4 and TRBJ2-1; D ambiguous. Germline CDR1 reads SGHNT; CDR2 reads YYREEE (reference sequence). The CDR3 is 12 residues long. Trimming took 4 bases from V and 5 from J, leaving 7 bases between them. The CDR3 DNA reads TGTGCCAGCAGCAGCCTCCACAATGAGCAGTTCTTC. Amino acid sequence: CASSSLHNEQFF.